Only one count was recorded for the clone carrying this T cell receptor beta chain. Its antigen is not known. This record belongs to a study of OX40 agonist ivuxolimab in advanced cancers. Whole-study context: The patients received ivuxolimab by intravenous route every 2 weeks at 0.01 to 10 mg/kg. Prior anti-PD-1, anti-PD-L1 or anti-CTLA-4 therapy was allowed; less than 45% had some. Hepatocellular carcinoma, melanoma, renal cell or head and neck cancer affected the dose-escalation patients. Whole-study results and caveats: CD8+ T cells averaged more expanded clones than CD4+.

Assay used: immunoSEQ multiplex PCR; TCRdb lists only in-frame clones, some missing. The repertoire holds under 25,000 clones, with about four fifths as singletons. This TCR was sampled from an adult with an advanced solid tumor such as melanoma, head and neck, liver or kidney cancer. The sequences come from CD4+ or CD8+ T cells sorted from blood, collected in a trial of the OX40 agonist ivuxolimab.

In DNA form, the CDR3 reads TGTGCCAGCAGCTTGGAGGAGCCTAGCGGGGGTTCCTACGAGCAGTACTTC. As protein: CASSLEEPSGGSYEQYF. The chain recombines TRBV5-6 with TRBJ2-7, with 10 nucleotides matching TRBD2. The CDR3 extends over 17 amino acids. Germline V gene data show CDR1 as SGHDT and CDR2 as YYEEEE. The V gene end was trimmed by 0 bases and the J gene end by 1 base; junction bases not matched to a gene: 7.